This T cell receptor beta chain originates from a study of blood T cell repertoires in COVID-19. Study-wide context: PBMCs, B-cell-depleted T cells, or T cells provided the cDNA or gDNA that made up the material.

The table came from immunoSEQ multiplex PCR; TCRdb's copy has only in-frame clones and leaves some out. The table shows approximately 45,000 clones, with approximately 82% occurring only once. The CDR3 sequence is 15 residues long. With 5 bases removed from V and 0 bases from J, the gap between germline ends came to 11 bases. CDR1 and CDR2 from the germline V gene are SGHRS and YFSETQ. The sequence was collected from a woman of 80 years or more with acute or convalescent COVID-19. The J gene is TRBJ2-2, the V gene TRBV5-1; no definite D call. The specimen sequenced was peripheral blood. In DNA form, the CDR3 reads TGCGCCAGCAGTCCTACCGCTCCGAACACCGGGGAGCTGTTTTTT. This encodes CASSPTAPNTGELFF. Full variable domain (missing parts from reference TRBV5-1 and TRBJ2-2): KAGVTQTPRYLIKTRGQQVTLSCSPISGHRSVSWYQQTPGQGLQFLFEYFSETQRNKGNFPGRFSGRQFSNSRSEMNVSTLELGDSALYLCASSPTAPNTGELFFGEGSRLTVL.